The 12 T cell receptor beta chains presented below share a single source sample, sequenced in a study of patients and donors after allogeneic stem cell transplantation. TCRdb ran MiXCR on the RT-PCR reads and lists one entry per CDR3 protein. The sample holds roughly 880,000 distinct CDR3 sequences, 15% to 20% seen once. Sequencing was performed on blood, either unsorted or a sorted T cell fraction (not recorded which). The receptors here all came from a human donor who was either an allogeneic HSCT recipient or a stem cell or donor lymphocyte infusion donor (not recorded which). It is not recorded whose cells these are; they may come from a transplant donor.

This chain connects TRBV10-3 to TRBJ2-3; 15 bases are shared with TRBD2. The CDR3 has 18 residues. CDR1 ENHRY and CDR2 SYGVKD come from the germline V gene. V gave up 5 bases and J gave up 0 bases; unmatched junction bases: 6. This chain's CDR3 is CAISRGLAGGTSTDTQYF. For the CDR3, the DNA is TGTGCCATCAGTAGGGGACTAGCGGGGGGCACCAGCACAGATACGCAGTATTTT.

The gene calls are TRBV3-1 and TRBJ1-6, with 7 positions matching TRBD1. Per the germline V gene, CDR1 is LGHDT and CDR2 is YNNKEL (reference sequence). The junction had 9 bases not matched to a gene; V was cut back by 2 bases and J by 8 bases. The CDR3 is 16 amino acids. CDR3 coding DNA: TGTGCCAGCAGCCAAAGGCGGGCAGGGGGAGATTCACCCCTCCACTTT. Translated: CASSQRRAGGDSPLHF.

This clonotype showed up just a few times. V and J are TRBV7-2 and TRBJ2-3; no reliable D call. V was shortened by 1 base and J by 4 bases, with 9 bases between the two germline ends. The CDR3 length is 14 residues. Germline V gives CDR1 SGHTA, CDR2 FQGNSA. The CDR3 DNA is TGTGCCAGCAGCTTAGTTAGGATGTCAGATACGCAGTATTTT. It codes for CASSLVRMSDTQYF.

This rearrangement joins TRBV4-1 to TRBJ2-3, with 9 bases that match TRBD1. Per the germline V gene, CDR1 is MGHRA and CDR2 is YSYEKL. The CDR3 loop spans 16 amino acids. The V segment lost 0 bases and the J segment 8 bases; nucleotides outside the gene matches: 9. CDR3 residues: CASSQDPGTGWATQYF. The CDR3 coding sequence is TGCGCCAGCAGCCAAGATCCCGGGACAGGGTGGGCTACGCAGTATTTT.

In its sample, this clonotype was seen a few times. V usage is TRBV6-5 and J usage is TRBJ2-2, with 8 bases identical to TRBD2. Germline lookup yields CDR1 MNHEY and CDR2 SVGAGI. J was trimmed by 7 bases and V by 0 bases; bases with no gene match: 4. The CDR3 totals 15 residues. The CDR3 DNA sequence: TGTGCCAGCAGTTACTCTCGGGGGGGATTCGGGGAGCTGTTTTTT. This translates into CASSYSRGGFGELFF.

This clonotype was seen more than once but under ten times. V gene TRBV4-1 combines with J gene TRBJ2-5, with 8 bases matching TRBD2. The CDR3 has 18 amino acids. Germline trimming cut 0 bases from V and 4 bases from J; bases unmatched to any gene: 13. Looked up from germline, CDR1 is MGHRA and CDR2 is YSYEKL. CDR3 nucleotide sequence: TGCGCCAGCAGCCAAGATAAGGGTAGCGGGAAGGGTGGAGAGACCCAGTACTTC. This gives the protein CASSQDKGSGKGGETQYF.

V usage is TRBV29-1 and J usage is TRBJ2-1; 7 nucleotides line up with TRBD2. This CDR3 region has 14 residues. The V gene end was trimmed by 3 bases and the J gene end by 2 bases; junction bases not matched to a gene: 4. Germline V gene sequence: CDR1 SQVTM, CDR2 ANQGSEA. CDR3 nucleotide sequence: TGCAGCGTTGACGGCGGGGGTCCCTACAATGAGCAGTTCTTC. Residues: CSVDGGGPYNEQFF.

This clonotype came up many times. V gene TRBV25-1 combines with J gene TRBJ1-6; D unclear. Trimming left V 3 bases short and J 10 bases short, with 19 bases between. This CDR3 has 16 residues. Germline V gene data show CDR1 as MGHDK and CDR2 as SYGVNS. The CDR3, as DNA: TGTGCCAGCAGTGACCTTTTTGGGTCGGGAAGCTCACCCCTCCACTTT. Its translation is CASSDLFGSGSSPLHF.

This clonotype was detected a few times. The chain is built from TRBV27 and TRBJ2-7; the D gene is possibly TRBD2 (5 bases). CDR3 size: 15 residues. V dropped 3 bases and J dropped 2 bases, with 14 bases sitting between them. The germline V gene encodes CDR1 MNHEY and CDR2 SMNVEV (reference sequence). CDR3 in amino acids: CASSFVRETTYEQYF. The CDR3 DNA is TGTGCCAGCAGTTTCGTTCGGGAAACTACCTACGAGCAGTACTTC.

The table lists this clonotype with a few counts. CDR3 sequence reads: CASSLGGETNVLTF. In DNA, the CDR3 is TGTGCCAGCAGCTTGGGGGGCGAGACCAACGTCCTGACTTTC. This chain joins TRBV5-4 and TRBJ2-6, with D perhaps TRBD1 (5 bases). The germline V gene encodes CDR1 SGHNT and CDR2 YYREEE (reference sequence). V was cut by 0 bases and J by 8 bases, with 9 bases left in between. CDR3 size: 14 residues.

This clonotype was detected ten times or more. The J gene is TRBJ2-5, the V gene TRBV4-3, with 10 bases matching TRBD1. This CDR3 contains 17 residues. The V gene's germline CDR1 is LGHNA and CDR2 YSLEER. V lost 0 bases and J lost 5; bases outside the gene matches: 9. The CDR3 nucleotides are TGCGCCAGCAGCCAAGAAGGGAGACAGGGGGCTTTGGAGACCCAGTACTTC. It translates to CASSQEGRQGALETQYF.

This clonotype was seen many times. The gene calls are TRBV6-2 or TRBV6-3 and TRBJ1-5; D is undetermined. The germline CDR1 and CDR2 sequences are MNHEY and SVGEGT. Trimming shortened V by 4 bases and J by 2 bases, and 9 bases separated the two germline ends. The CDR3 loop spans 14 amino acids. The DNA of the CDR3 is TGTGCCAGCAGTTGGGAAGGGCGCAATCAGCCCCAGCATTTT. It specifies CASSWEGRNQPQHF.